This T cell receptor (beta chain) was identified in a study of cytotoxic CD8 clonotypes in ibrutinib-treated CLL. Some clones are missing from TCRdb's copy, which holds only in-frame ones; the method was immunoSEQ multiplex PCR. Here the sample spans some 120,000 clones, roughly 84% being singletons. This clone was seen a few times. Its antigen is still unknown. Germline loops: CDR1 SNHLY, CDR2 FYNNEI. The CDR3 length is 13 residues. Trimming cost V 10 bases and J 9 bases; bases outside gene matches: 6. Broader study findings: Baseline clonality was higher than in age-matched healthy donors and moved in step with circulating CD8+ T-cell counts.

The V call is TRBV2, the J call TRBJ1-6; TRBD1 matches at 10 bases. This TCR was recovered from a human donor with chronic lymphocytic leukemia. The sample in question was PBMCs, obtained after 24 months of ibrutinib treatment. CDR3 DNA sequence: TGTGCCACCAGGGACAGGGGTTTTTCACCCCTCCACTTT. This translates into CATRDRGFSPLHF.